These T cell receptor beta chains were read from a single sample in a study of cytomegalovirus exposure and HLA in healthy donors. Data came from immunoSEQ multiplex PCR; TCRdb stores just in-frame clones and leaves some out. The sample includes 150,000 to 200,000 clones, about 80% seen only once; the top ten take around 1%. The sequenced sample was PBMCs. These receptors originate from a woman between 35 and 50 years old in good health and CMV-seronegative. CDR3s leave out the opening cysteine and the closing phenylalanine or tryptophan.

V,J,CDR3
TRBV11-3,TRBJ2-3,ASSLVWGEGTDTQY
TRBV11-2,TRBJ1-2,ASTQDRVNYGYT
TRBV5-5,TRBJ1-1,ASSHQGWYTEAF
TRBV27,TRBJ2-3,ASSLLAPSSTDTQY
TRBV4-1,TRBJ1-2,ASSQGTGYGYT
TRBV7-9,TRBJ1-5,ASSLPGSNQPQH
TRBV30,TRBJ2-4,AWTLAGGSVAKNIQY
TRBV4-1,TRBJ2-1,ASCLGTGEVNEQF
TRBV9,TRBJ1-3,ASSADRPSSGNTIY
TRBV11-3,TRBJ1-4,ASSFESGGKLF
TRBV7-6,TRBJ1-3,ASSQSGGLGGNTIY
TRBV7-8,TRBJ2-7,ASSFDRVSSYEQY
TRBV18,TRBJ2-1,ASSPRLAGSYNEQF
TRBV6-6,TRBJ2-1,ASSQGDRGEQF
TRBV4-3,TRBJ1-2,ASSQAVGQGAYGYT